This T cell receptor beta chain was recovered during a study of shared clonotypes between healthy human individuals. Study context: Donor ages ranged 18 to 49 years: a couple of women, a few men.

Regarding this clone: Its antigen is unknown.

Study conclusions and caveats: With a few donors compared, 4% to 5% of naive CD4 clonotypes were shared. Non-shared clonotypes had lower generation probabilities than clonotypes shared by all four sorted-subset donors.

The CDR3 spans 14 residues. The V gene's germline CDR1 is MNHEY and CDR2 SVGAGI. Trimming removed 9 bases from V and 7 bases from J, with 16 bases in between. Sequenced by immunoSEQ multiplex PCR; TCRdb stores in-frame clones only, minus some. The data contain about 980,000 clones, 76% of them singletons. Sample: memory CD4+ T cells sorted from blood. The subset denotes: CD45RA-negative fraction. The sequence was obtained from a man aged 18 to 30 in good health. V and J are TRBV6-5 and TRBJ1-6, with D uncertain. The CDR3 nucleotides are TGTGCCAGTTGCCGGGATCTAGGGAATTCACCCCTCCACTTT. Its translation is CASCRDLGNSPLHF.